This is a list of T cell receptor beta chains from one sample in a study of T cell responses to AZD1222 COVID-19 vaccine. Sequencing was performed with immunoSEQ multiplex PCR; in TCRdb, only in-frame clones are kept and a portion is missing. Among around 160,000 clones listed, roughly nine tenths were seen once. This sample comprised peripheral blood, obtained on day 0 of AZD1222 vaccination. The source of these receptors is an adult in good health. The CDR3 runs from the conserved cysteine through the conserved F or W. Fields, in order: D gene, J gene, clone size, V gene, CDR3 protein, CDR3 DNA. The D gene is left open where the match is weak. Size is stated for part of the rows, as once, few or many counts, or as a class when the clone is expanded.

. | TRBJ1-1 | . | TRBV19 | CASSIPAGMNTEAFF | TGTGCCAGTAGTATACCTGCAGGAATGAACACTGAAGCTTTCTTT
TRBD1 | TRBJ1-5 | . | TRBV7-2 | CASSPRTGAGNQPQHF | TGTGCCAGCAGCCCAAGGACAGGGGCGGGCAATCAGCCCCAGCATTTT
TRBD1 | TRBJ1-2 | once | TRBV2 | CASRQPGQGYGYTF | TGTGCCAGCAGACAACCGGGACAGGGCTATGGCTACACCTTC
. | TRBJ2-5 | . | TRBV7-2 | CASSSSLAAETQYF | TGTGCCAGCAGCTCCTCTTTAGCAGCAGAGACCCAGTACTTC
. | TRBJ2-7 | . | TRBV11-3 | CASSLGQGNSYEQYF | TGTGCCAGCAGCTTAGGGCAGGGCAACTCCTACGAGCAGTACTTC
TRBD1 | TRBJ1-5 | once | TRBV6-5 | CASRRQGYSNQPQHF | TGTGCCAGCAGAAGACAGGGGTATAGCAATCAGCCCCAGCATTTT
. | TRBJ1-1 | . | TRBV4-1 | CASSTGRLNTEAFF | TGCGCCAGCAGCACGGGACGGTTGAACACTGAAGCTTTCTTT
. | TRBJ1-2 | . | TRBV7-9 | CASSFSSPPYGYTF | TGTGCCAGCAGCTTTTCATCGCCCCCGTATGGCTACACCTTC
. | TRBJ1-5 | . | TRBV3-1/TRBV3-2 | CASSQVWVSQPQHF | TGTGCCAGCAGCCAAGTCTGGGTTTCTCAGCCCCAGCATTTT
. | TRBJ2-7 | . | TRBV28 | CASRNPLTYEQYF | TGTGCCAGCAGAAACCCCCTTACCTATGAGCAGTACTTC
. | TRBJ1-2 | . | TRBV3-1/TRBV3-2 | CASSTGWNYGYTF | TGTGCCAGCAGTACGGGGTGGAACTATGGCTACACCTTC
TRBD1 | TRBJ2-2 | . | TRBV30 | CAWSVLGQGLRTGELFF | TGTGCCTGGAGTGTACTCGGACAGGGATTAAGGACCGGGGAGCTGTTTTTT
TRBD2 | TRBJ2-1 | . | TRBV4-3 | CASSHGTSDYNEQFF | TGCGCCAGCAGCCATGGGACTAGCGACTACAATGAGCAGTTCTTC
. | TRBJ1-4 | . | TRBV19 | CASESGNEKLFF | TGTGCCAGTGAGTCAGGAAATGAAAAACTGTTTTTT
TRBD2 | TRBJ2-7 | . | TRBV25-1 | CASSDLAGGYEQYF | TGTGCCAGCAGTGACTTAGCGGGAGGGTACGAGCAGTACTTC
TRBD1 | TRBJ1-2 | . | TRBV2 | CASSGQGLGTGYTF | TGTGCCAGCAGCGGACAGGGCTTGGGAACAGGCTACACCTTC
. | TRBJ1-1 | . | TRBV28 | CASNRQMNTEAFF | TGTGCCAGCAATCGGCAGATGAACACTGAAGCTTTCTTT
TRBD2 | TRBJ2-7 | . | TRBV10-2 | CASSDFPGAGIAGGDEQYF | TGCGCCAGCAGTGATTTCCCGGGGGCGGGTATAGCGGGAGGGGACGAGCAGTACTTC
. | TRBJ1-3 | once | TRBV4-2 | CASSPAGSSGNTIYF | TGTGCCAGCAGCCCCGCCGGATCGTCTGGAAACACCATATATTTT
. | TRBJ1-2 | few | TRBV27 | CASRGAVNYGYTF | TGTGCCAGCAGAGGGGCGGTTAACTATGGCTACACCTTC
TRBD1 | TRBJ1-5 | once | TRBV6-5 | CASSTGQGGQPQHF | TGTGCCAGCAGTACAGGACAGGGGGGTCAGCCCCAGCATTTT
TRBD2 | TRBJ2-7 | . | TRBV27 | CASRSSGRAGEQYF | TGTGCCAGCAGAAGTAGCGGGAGGGCGGGCGAGCAGTACTTC
. | TRBJ1-4 | . | TRBV24-1 | CATPRGNEKLFF | TGTGCCACCCCCAGGGGTAATGAAAAACTGTTTTTT
. | TRBJ2-1 | . | TRBV28 | CASSPSPPKQFF | TGTGCCAGCAGTCCCTCCCCTCCGAAGCAGTTCTTC
TRBD1 | TRBJ1-2 | . | TRBV9 | CASSGQGALTPYGYTF | TGTGCCAGCAGCGGACAGGGGGCTCTCACCCCATATGGCTACACCTTC
TRBD2 | TRBJ2-5 | . | TRBV7-2 | CASSLASGTQETQYF | TGTGCCAGCAGCTTAGCCAGCGGGACCCAAGAGACCCAGTACTTC
. | TRBJ2-3 | . | TRBV5-1 | CASSPGTRSTDTQYF | TGCGCCAGCAGCCCCGGGACTCGTAGCACAGATACGCAGTATTTT
TRBD1 | TRBJ1-1 | . | TRBV9 | CASSQQGARLGAFF | TGTGCCAGCAGCCAGCAGGGGGCGCGCTTAGGGGCTTTCTTT
. | TRBJ2-3 | . | TRBV9 | CASSVRWTDTQYF | TGTGCCAGCAGCGTACGATGGACGGATACGCAGTATTTT
. | TRBJ1-1 | . | TRBV6-5 | CASSKSGTLNTEAFF | TGTGCCAGCAGTAAATCCGGGACATTGAACACTGAAGCTTTCTTT